This TCR beta chain was profiled in a study of blood T cells in healthy people across ages. Trimming shortened V by 5 bases and J by 1 base, and 11 bases separated the two germline ends. This CDR3 region has 14 residues. CDR1 is GTSNPN and CDR2 is SVGIG in the germline V gene (reference sequence). Sample-barcoded 5' priming and a J-beta primer mix drove a second PCR of roughly 6 to 12 cycles. Each TCR beta cDNA got a 12-nucleotide random molecular identifier. Using its own MiXCR run on the 5' RACE reads, TCRdb lists one record per CDR3 protein. The sample shows approximately 800,000 distinct CDR3 sequences, 25% to 30% of them seen only once. Donors were healthy Caucasian individuals from Russia aged roughly 6 to 100. This same sample was also part of a study on T cells of mothers and their children. As that study records: The donor cohort consisted of three healthy Caucasian mothers and their six children. The yield was over 9 million TCR beta CDR3 reads from each mother and a few million from each child.

The rearrangement joins TRBV30 to TRBJ2-2; D is perhaps TRBD1 (5 bases). Sequences were obtained from blood. This TCR was sampled from a boy aged 5-17 years in good health. CDR3 DNA sequence: TGTGCCTGGGGGAAGGGGTTGAACACCGGGGAGCTGTTTTTT. Translating it yields CAWGKGLNTGELFF.